This T cell receptor beta chain was sequenced for a study of shared clonotypes between healthy human individuals. This CDR3 has 15 amino acids. The V segment lost 4 bases and the J segment 7 bases; nucleotides outside the gene matches: 11. The germline V gene encodes CDR1 MNHEY and CDR2 SVGAGI. TCRdb's table, derived via immunoSEQ multiplex PCR, lists solely in-frame clones and lacks some. The table has almost 750,000 clones, over 60% seen once. This chain uses TRBV6-5 with TRBJ1-2; 8 nucleotides line up with TRBD1. The receptor comes from a woman in her 30s in good health. The sample taken for sequencing was memory CD4+ T cells sorted from blood. As for subset: CD45RA-negative fraction. CDR3 protein: CASSSAGTGGFGYTF. The CDR3 nucleotides are TGTGCCAGCAGTTCGGCGGGAACAGGGGGTTTTGGCTACACCTTC.